Listed below are T cell receptor beta chains from one sample, sequenced in a study of blood T cell repertoires in COVID-19. TCRdb's copy holds only in-frame clones and misses some; the assay was immunoSEQ multiplex PCR. Of about 220,000 clones detected, 80% to 85% appear once; the ten largest clones hold about 5%. The material sequenced was peripheral blood. The receptors derive from an older woman with COVID-19, enrolled during active disease. Both conserved end residues are part of each CDR3.

V,J,CDR3
TRBV7-9,TRBJ2-1,CASVRQGYNEQFF
TRBV19,TRBJ2-3,CASSRKTGGGTDTQYF
TRBV2,TRBJ2-2,CASQPTSGRTGELFF
TRBV7-3,TRBJ2-5,CASSLLPQETQYF
TRBV6-1,TRBJ2-1,CASSAAGGHPYNEQFF
TRBV2,TRBJ2-7,CASTERDEQYF
TRBV30,TRBJ1-3,CAWSYGTGNYGNTIYF
TRBV28,TRBJ2-7,CASSSSGTGLEQYF
TRBV18,TRBJ1-1,CASSPSGQPNTEAFF
TRBV6-6,TRBJ1-5,CASRGGDRGNQPQHF
TRBV19,TRBJ1-1,CASSAVDRGGTEAFF
TRBV5-1,TRBJ2-7,CASSLDIAGTSYEQYF
TRBV5-4,TRBJ1-2,CASSSPGGGRRGGYTF
TRBV28,TRBJ2-1,CASRQGTYNEQFF
TRBV9,TRBJ1-2,CASSVGARRLVYGYTF
TRBV11-1,TRBJ1-2,CASSAQYGYTF
TRBV2,TRBJ2-1,CASTRGVNNEQFF
TRBV2,TRBJ2-1,CASRNVAGGLNEQFF
TRBV24-1,TRBJ1-5,CATSDTRTGRQPQHF
TRBV5-1,TRBJ2-3,CASSSRIAGASTDTQYF
TRBV5-4,TRBJ2-4,CASSSQGANIQYF
TRBV11-2,TRBJ1-2,CASSRDRLANYGYTF
TRBV2,TRBJ2-7,CASRRSRDLHEQYF
TRBV11-2,TRBJ1-1,CASSLGDRPTGAFF
TRBV29-1,TRBJ2-1,CSVTRLAGAYEQFF
TRBV10-3,TRBJ1-2,CAINPGQGVGHPGYTF
TRBV6-2/TRBV6-3,TRBJ1-1,CASSYSTSGGGNTEAFF
TRBV19,TRBJ2-5,CASSAQGTGSFETQYF
TRBV3-1/TRBV3-2,TRBJ2-2,CASSKDRGRNTGELFF
TRBV2,TRBJ1-2,CASSLDRRFIYGYTF
TRBV12-3/TRBV12-4,TRBJ1-2,CASSFFGSGYTF
TRBV5-1,TRBJ1-4,CASSLAGQGSEKLFF
TRBV30,TRBJ1-1,CAWRGQERGNTEAFF
TRBV24-1,TRBJ2-2,CATSGGQGSNTGELFF
TRBV5-1,TRBJ2-2,CASSLSSGTGELFF
TRBV19,TRBJ2-7,CASSYTGGRRGYEQYF
TRBV5-1,TRBJ1-2,CASSSTGERGYTF
TRBV28,TRBJ2-7,CASSASGLYYEQYF
TRBV14,TRBJ1-1,CASSSRTGLNTEAFF
TRBV30,TRBJ2-1,CAWRRENPTEQFF
TRBV6-4,TRBJ1-2,CASSPAGGLYGYTF
TRBV27,TRBJ1-4,CASSYLLGGKLFF
TRBV19,TRBJ1-1,CASSIAGVHTEAFF
TRBV5-1,TRBJ1-2,CASSLDSGGDYGYTF
TRBV7-2,TRBJ2-1,CASSPPPPSGSKFF
TRBV11-2,TRBJ1-1,CASKGDTEAFF
TRBV21-1,TRBJ2-1,CASSKGADNEQFF
TRBV19,TRBJ1-6,CASSPTGGGKSNSPLHF